This T cell receptor (beta chain) was found in a study of cytomegalovirus exposure and HLA in healthy donors. Germline V gives CDR1 SGHDN, CDR2 FVKESK. There are 16 residues in the CDR3. The V and J ends lost 1 base and 3 bases, in that order; junction bases with no gene match: 8. Some clones are missing from TCRdb's copy, which holds only in-frame ones; the method was immunoSEQ multiplex PCR. The repertoire holds 200,000 to 300,000 clones, with 90% as singletons. The receptor was isolated from a woman under 40 in good health and CMV-seronegative. This rearrangement joins TRBV14 to TRBJ2-7; 8 nucleotides agree with TRBD2. The sample consisted of PBMCs. The CDR3 here is CASSQVREAPYYEQYF. The CDR3 region has the DNA TGTGCCAGCAGCCAAGTGCGGGAGGCCCCCTACTACGAGCAGTACTTC.